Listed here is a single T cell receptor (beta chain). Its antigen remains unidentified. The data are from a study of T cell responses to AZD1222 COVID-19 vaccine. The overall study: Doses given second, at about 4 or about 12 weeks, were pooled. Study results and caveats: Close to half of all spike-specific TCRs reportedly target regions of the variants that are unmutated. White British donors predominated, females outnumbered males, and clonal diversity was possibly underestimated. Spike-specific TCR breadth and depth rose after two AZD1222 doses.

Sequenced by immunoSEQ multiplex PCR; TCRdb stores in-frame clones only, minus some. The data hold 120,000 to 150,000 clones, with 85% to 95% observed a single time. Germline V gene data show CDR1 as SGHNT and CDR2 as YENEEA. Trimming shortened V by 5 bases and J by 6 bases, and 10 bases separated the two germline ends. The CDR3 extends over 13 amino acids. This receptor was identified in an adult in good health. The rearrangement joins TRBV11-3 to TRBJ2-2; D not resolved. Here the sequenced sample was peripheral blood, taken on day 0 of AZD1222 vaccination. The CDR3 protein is CASSPTGAGELFF. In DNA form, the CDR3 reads TGTGCCAGCAGCCCCACTGGGGCCGGGGAGCTGTTTTTT. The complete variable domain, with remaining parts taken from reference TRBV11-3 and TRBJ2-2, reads EAGVVQSPRYKIIEKKQPVAFWCNPISGHNTLYWYLQNLGQGPELLIRYENEEAVDDSQLPKDRFSAERLKGVDSTLKIQPAELGDSAVYLCASSPTGAGELFFGEGSRLTVL.